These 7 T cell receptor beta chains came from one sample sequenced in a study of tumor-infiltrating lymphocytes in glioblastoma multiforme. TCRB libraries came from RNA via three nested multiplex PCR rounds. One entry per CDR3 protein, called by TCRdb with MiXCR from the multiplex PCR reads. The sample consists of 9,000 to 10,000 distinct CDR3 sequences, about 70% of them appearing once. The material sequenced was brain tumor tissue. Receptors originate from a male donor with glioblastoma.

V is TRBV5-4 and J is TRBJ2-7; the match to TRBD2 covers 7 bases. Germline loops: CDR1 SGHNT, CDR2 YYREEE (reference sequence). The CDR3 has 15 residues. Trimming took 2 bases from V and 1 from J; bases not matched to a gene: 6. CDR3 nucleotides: TGTGCCAGCAGCTTAGACTCGCGGGAGTCCTACGAGCAGTACTTC. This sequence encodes CASSLDSRESYEQYF.

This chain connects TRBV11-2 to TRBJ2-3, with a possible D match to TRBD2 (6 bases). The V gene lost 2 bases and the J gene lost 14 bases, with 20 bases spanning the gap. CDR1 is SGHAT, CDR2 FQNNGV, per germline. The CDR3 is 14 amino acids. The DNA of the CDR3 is TGTGCCAGCAGCTTACTATCGGGGGAAGATATGCCGTATTTT. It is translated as CASSLLSGEDMPYF.

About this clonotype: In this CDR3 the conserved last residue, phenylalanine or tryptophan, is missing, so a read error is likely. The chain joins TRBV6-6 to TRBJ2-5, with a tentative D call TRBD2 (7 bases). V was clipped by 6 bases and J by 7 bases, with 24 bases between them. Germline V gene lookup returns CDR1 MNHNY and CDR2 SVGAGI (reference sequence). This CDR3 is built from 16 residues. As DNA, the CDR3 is TGTGCCAGCAGAGATACTGGGACACCTGGGGGGGGGACCCAGTACTTA. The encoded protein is CASRDTGTPGGGTQYL.

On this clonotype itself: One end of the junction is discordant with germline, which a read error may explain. CDR3 nucleotide sequence: TGCAGCATGGGAACAGGGGGCACTGATGAAAAACTGCTTTTT. Translating gives CSMGTGGTDEKLLF. The chain carries TRBV29-1 and TRBJ1-4, with 9 bases identical to TRBD1. Germline loops: CDR1 SQVTM, CDR2 ANQGSEA. This CDR3 is built from 14 residues.

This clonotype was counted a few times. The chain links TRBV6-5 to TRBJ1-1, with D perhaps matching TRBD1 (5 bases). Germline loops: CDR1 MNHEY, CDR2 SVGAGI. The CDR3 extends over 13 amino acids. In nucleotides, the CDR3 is TGTGCTAACAGAAGACAGTCGTGGGCTGAAGCTTTCTTT. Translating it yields CANRRQSWAEAFF.

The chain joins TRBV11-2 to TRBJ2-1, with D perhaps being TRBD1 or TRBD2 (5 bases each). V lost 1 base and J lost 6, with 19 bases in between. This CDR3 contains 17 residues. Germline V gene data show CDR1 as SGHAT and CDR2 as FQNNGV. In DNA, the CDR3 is TGTGCCAGCAGCTTAGCAGTAAGGGGACCTCCTCGCAATGAGCAGTTCTTC. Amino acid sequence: CASSLAVRGPPRNEQFF.

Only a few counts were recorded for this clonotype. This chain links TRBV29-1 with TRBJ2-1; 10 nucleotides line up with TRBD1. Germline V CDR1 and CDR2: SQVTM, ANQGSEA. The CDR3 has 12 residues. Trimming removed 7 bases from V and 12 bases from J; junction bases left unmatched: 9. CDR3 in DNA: TGCAGCGCCCGGGGACAGGGGTTACGGCAGTTCTTC. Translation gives CSARGQGLRQFF.